This entry lists 17 T cell receptor beta chains sequenced from one sample in a study of shared clonotypes between healthy human individuals. Sequenced by immunoSEQ multiplex PCR; TCRdb stores in-frame clones only, minus some. Of approximately 1,000,000 clones listed, approximately 78% are singletons. The sequencing sample was made of memory CD4+ T cells from PBMCs. The sample's subset: CD45RA-negative fraction. Receptor source: a man aged 18 to 29 in good health. Some clones in this sample may be carry-over from other donors' samples.

This clone was recorded once. V is TRBV29-1 and J is TRBJ2-1; the match to TRBD1 covers 7 bases. Germline CDR1 reads SQVTM; CDR2 reads ANQGSEA. The V and J ends lost 4 bases and 4 bases, in that order; junction bases with no gene match: 7. The CDR3 sequence is 14 residues long. CDR3 bases: TGCAGCGTTGCACAACCGGGACAGTACAATGAGCAGTTCTTC. This encodes CSVAQPGQYNEQFF.

This sequence joins TRBV7-3 and TRBJ2-3; TRBD1 agrees at 11 bases. Trimming at V came to 5 bases and at J to 4 bases, leaving 2 bases not matched to a gene. Germline loops: CDR1 SGHTA, CDR2 FQGTGA. The CDR3 runs to 14 residues. CDR3 protein: CASSRTGGPDTQYF. DNA for the CDR3: TGTGCCAGCAGCCGGACAGGGGGCCCAGATACGCAGTATTTT. The complete variable domain, with remaining parts taken from reference TRBV7-3 and TRBJ2-3, reads GAGVSQTPSNKVTEKGKYVELRCDPISGHTALYWYRQSLGQGPEFLIYFQGTGAADDSGLPNDRFFAVRPEGSVSTLKIQRTERGDSAVYLCASSRTGGPDTQYFGPGTRLTVL.

The chain employs TRBV19 and TRBJ2-7; 14 nucleotides line up with TRBD2. V shed 6 bases, J shed 4 bases, and the junction held 5 bases outside the gene matches. This CDR3 has 15 amino acids. The germline V gene encodes CDR1 LNHDA and CDR2 SQIVND (reference sequence). The CDR3, as DNA: TGTGCCAGTAGCCGAGGACTAGCGGGAGGTTACGAGCAGTACTTC. Residues: CASSRGLAGGYEQYF. The full variable domain, in which reference TRBV19 and TRBJ2-7 provide the parts outside the CDR3, is DGGITQSPKYLFRKEGQNVTLSCEQNLNHDAMYWYRQDPGQGLRLIYYSQIVNDFQKGDIAEGYSVSREKKESFPLTVTSAQKNPTAFYLCASSRGLAGGYEQYFGPGTRLTVT.

This clone was detected a few times. This chain connects TRBV7-9 to TRBJ1-2; no reliable D call. Trimming stripped 1 base from V and 7 bases from J, with 10 bases between. CDR3 length: 13 residues. Germline V gives CDR1 SEHNR, CDR2 FQNEAQ (reference sequence). The CDR3 reads CASSLGHFFGYTF. The CDR3 DNA follows: TGTGCCAGCAGCTTAGGACATTTTTTTGGCTACACCTTC.

This sequence joins TRBV10-3 and TRBJ2-3; no clear D gene. The germline CDR1 and CDR2 sequences are ENHRY and SYGVKD. The CDR3 extends over 12 amino acids. Trimming shortened V by 9 bases and J by 4 bases, and 11 bases separated the two germline ends. CDR3 coding DNA: TGTGCCATTGGGAAGCTCGCAGATACGCAGTATTTT. Protein sequence: CAIGKLADTQYF.

V is TRBV11-2 and J is TRBJ2-7, with 7 bases that match TRBD2. Trimming at V came to 3 bases and at J to 7 bases, leaving 12 bases not matched to a gene. The CDR3 extends over 15 amino acids. In germline, CDR1 is SGHAT, CDR2 FQNNGV. In DNA, the CDR3 is TGTGCCAGCAGCTTTACGCTGGGAGGGTCCGGGGAGCAGTACTTC. Its protein is CASSFTLGGSGEQYF.

The gene calls are TRBV2 and TRBJ2-5, with 7 nucleotides matching TRBD1. The CDR3 contains 15 residues. Germline V gene lookup returns CDR1 SNHLY and CDR2 FYNNEI. V shed 4 bases, J shed 0 bases, and the junction held 5 bases outside the gene matches. CDR3 amino acids: CASSAETGYQETQYF. The CDR3 DNA reads as TGTGCCAGCAGTGCAGAGACAGGGTACCAAGAGACCCAGTACTTC.

The V and J genes are TRBV28 and TRBJ2-2, with D possibly TRBD1 on 5 matching bases. The CDR3 extends over 18 amino acids. CDR1 and CDR2 (germline): MDHEN, SYDVKM. The V end lost 2 bases, the J end lost 4 bases, and 20 bases lay between the germline ends. CDR3 coding DNA: TGTGCCAGCAGTTTACGACGTTGGGGCACTCGGAGCACCGGGGAGCTGTTTTTT. It yields the protein CASSLRRWGTRSTGELFF.

Comments on this clone: At one boundary the junction diverges from the germline segment, which might be a read error. V usage is TRBV6-1 and J usage is TRBJ2-7; 12 nucleotides line up with TRBD2. The germline CDR1 and CDR2 sequences are MNHNS and SASEGT. There are 17 residues in the CDR3. The CDR3 sequence is CASSATGTQGLAGFFIF. The DNA for the CDR3 is TGTGCCAGCAGTGCCACCGGGACCCAGGGACTAGCGGGCTTTTTCATTTTC.

This clone was counted a few times. The sample carries other DNA sequences with the same CDR3. The chain joins TRBV19 to TRBJ1-1; 8 bases are shared with TRBD1. Germline V gene data show CDR1 as LNHDA and CDR2 as SQIVND (reference sequence). After removal of 5 bases from V and 1 base from J, the junction contained 3 bases not matched to a gene. This CDR3 region has 14 residues. This chain's CDR3 is CASSPGQGNTEAFF. Written as DNA, the CDR3 is TGTGCCAGTAGTCCAGGACAGGGGAACACTGAAGCTTTCTTT.

The chain recombines TRBV6-5 with TRBJ1-5; no clear D. The V and J ends lost 5 bases and 7 bases respectively, with 12 bases between them. The CDR3 covers 13 residues. From germline, CDR1 is MNHEY and CDR2 SVGAGI. In DNA form, the CDR3 reads TGTGCCAGCAGTCCTCAGGTTCGGCAGCCCCAGCATTTT. Its protein is CASSPQVRQPQHF.

The chain has TRBV11-2 and TRBJ2-1, with a tentative D call TRBD2 (6 bases). Per germline, CDR1 SGHAT and CDR2 FQNNGV. V was trimmed by 1 base and J by 8 bases, leaving 15 bases between them. The CDR3 has 15 amino acids. The CDR3 DNA is TGTGCCAGCAGCTTAGCCGGGACTCGGGGGTATGAGCAGTTCTTC. Protein: CASSLAGTRGYEQFF.

V and J are TRBV6-1 and TRBJ2-7; TRBD1 is a possible D gene (6 bases). The ends were cut back, 6 bases at V and 3 bases at J, with 12 bases in the middle. Germline CDR1 reads MNHNS; CDR2 reads SASEGT. This CDR3 is built from 13 residues. The CDR3 region is CASRTGYVYEQYF. The CDR3 DNA is TGTGCCAGCAGGACAGGATATGTCTACGAGCAGTACTTC.

The chain couples TRBV28 to TRBJ1-4; tentative D call: TRBD1 (6 bases). V was pared by 3 bases and J by 6 bases, with 11 bases between. Germline loops: CDR1 MDHEN, CDR2 SYDVKM. The CDR3 consists of 14 residues. The CDR3 sequence: CASSFGGLYEKLFF. CDR3 coding DNA: TGTGCCAGCAGTTTTGGGGGGCTTTATGAAAAACTGTTTTTT.

In its sample, this clone was seen once. The chain joins TRBV28 to TRBJ2-1; D might be TRBD2 (5 bases). V was pared by 3 bases and J by 0 bases, with 12 bases between. The germline V gene has CDR1 MDHEN and CDR2 SYDVKM. The CDR3 runs 16 residues. CDR3 nucleotides: TGTGCCAGCAGTTTCCGCGTTCGGGGCTCCTACAATGAGCAGTTCTTC. Residues: CASSFRVRGSYNEQFF.

The CDR3 spells CASSSASGSDTGELFF. The DNA for the CDR3 is TGTGCCAGCAGCTCCGCTAGCGGGAGTGACACCGGGGAGCTGTTTTTT. This chain joins TRBV5-4 and TRBJ2-2, with TRBD2 identical over 10 bases. The CDR3 consists of 16 residues. The V and J ends lost 3 bases and 3 bases, in that order; junction bases with no gene match: 5. CDR1 and CDR2 (germline): SGHNT, YYREEE (reference sequence).

This chain uses TRBV2 with TRBJ2-2; TRBD1 matches 8 bases. The V gene end was trimmed by 8 bases and the J gene end by 1 base; junction bases not matched to a gene: 6. The V gene's germline CDR1 is SNHLY and CDR2 FYNNEI. This CDR3 has 15 amino acids. The CDR3 nucleotides read TGTGCCAGCTCCGGACAGGGAAAGAACACCGGGGAGCTGTTTTTT. Its protein is CASSGQGKNTGELFF.